Detailed here is one TCR beta chain. These data are taken from a study of blood T cell repertoires in COVID-19. Across the whole study: PBMCs, B-cell-depleted T cells, or T cells provided the cDNA or gDNA that made up the material.

V dropped 5 bases and J dropped 5 bases, with 18 bases sitting between them. The length of the CDR3 is 16 residues. Per the germline V gene, CDR1 is MNHEY and CDR2 is SMNVEV (reference sequence). Data came from immunoSEQ multiplex PCR; TCRdb stores just in-frame clones and leaves some out. The repertoire has fewer than 250,000 clones, roughly nine tenths of them found once; the top ten carry approximately 1%. This sequence originates from a man aged 25 to 45 with acute or convalescent COVID-19. V usage is TRBV27 and J usage is TRBJ2-2; D uncertain. The source material was peripheral blood. The CDR3 DNA reads TGTGCCAGCAGTCCCCCATATTTGGTTCTAACCGGGGAGCTGTTTTTT. This codes for CASSPPYLVLTGELFF.